This is a list of T cell receptor beta chains from one sample in a study of cytomegalovirus exposure and HLA in healthy donors. Measured with immunoSEQ multiplex PCR; TCRdb has only the in-frame clones, and not every one. There are about 120,000 clones in the sample; roughly 80% occur only once, and 1% to 1.5% lies in the top ten. What was sequenced was PBMCs. The receptors originated from a female donor in good health and CMV-seronegative. CDR3s include the opening cysteine and the closing phenylalanine or tryptophan. The D gene is left open where the match is weak. The size entry is marked missing in some rows and otherwise reads once, few, many or a size class.

>TRBJ1-2|TRBD1|TRBV6-5|NA
TGTGCCAGCAGTTACCAGGGGGCGGTGGGCTACACCTTC
CASSYQGAVGYTF
>TRBJ2-1|TRBD1|TRBV7-9|NA
TGTGCCAGCAGCGCCGTTTCCCTCCGGGACAGGGGACTTGGGGGGGAGTTCTTC
CASSAVSLRDRGLGGEFF
>TRBJ2-3|TRBD2|TRBV7-9|NA
TGTGCCAGCAGCTTAGCCGGGAGGGCCGGGGGAGATACGCAGTATTTT
CASSLAGRAGGDTQYF
>TRBJ1-5|NA|TRBV6-1|once
TGTGCCAGCAGTGAATTCCCACGGTATAGCAATCAGCCCCAGCATTTT
CASSEFPRYSNQPQHF
>TRBJ2-1|NA|TRBV11-2|NA
TGTGCCAGCAGCTTAGGAGAGTACGGTGAGCAGTTCTTC
CASSLGEYGEQFF
>TRBJ2-7|NA|TRBV18|NA
TGTGCCAGCTCACAACAGAAGACAGTCTACGAGCAGTACTTC
CASSQQKTVYEQYF
>TRBJ2-3|NA|TRBV15|NA
TGTGCCACCAGCAGATCCCAACTACTAGCCCCCCACACAGATACGCAGTATTTT
CATSRSQLLAPHTDTQYF
>TRBJ2-7|NA|TRBV23-1|NA
TGCGCCAGCAGTATCGGGACATTTTGTTGGTACGAGCAGTACTTC
CASSIGTFCWYEQYF
>TRBJ1-1|NA|TRBV19|NA
TGTGCCAGTAGCACAGGGACGGGGTACAACACTGAAGCTTTCTTT
CASSTGTGYNTEAFF
>TRBJ2-1|TRBD2|TRBV9|NA
TGTGCCAGCAGCGCCTCTCAGCGGGAGCCTAGCTCCTACAATGAGCAGTTCTTC
CASSASQREPSSYNEQFF
>TRBJ1-1|NA|TRBV11-2|NA
TGTGCCAGCAGGTATCGGGTCGACAGATCGTCTGAAGCTTTCTTT
CASRYRVDRSSEAFF
>TRBJ2-3|NA|TRBV27|few
TGTGCCAGCAGCCTACAGGGTCCACCAGATACGCAGTATTTT
CASSLQGPPDTQYF
>TRBJ1-1|TRBD1|TRBV27|NA
TGTGCCAGCAGTCCGTTGGACAGGGACGAAGCTTTCTTT
CASSPLDRDEAFF
>TRBJ1-6|NA|TRBV30|NA
TGTGCCTCAGGATCACCCCTCCACTTT
CASGSPLHF
>TRBJ1-2|NA|TRBV5-1|once
TGCGCCAGCAGCTTGGATGGGACAATCTATGGCTACACCTTC
CASSLDGTIYGYTF
>TRBJ1-1|NA|TRBV18|NA
TGTGCCAGCTCACCACCCCAGGGAAACACTGAAGCTTTCTTT
CASSPPQGNTEAFF
>TRBJ2-7|TRBD1|TRBV28|NA
TGTGCCAGCAGTTCACAGGGGGCTTCCTACGAGCAGTACTTC
CASSSQGASYEQYF
>TRBJ2-5|TRBD1|TRBV6-4|NA
TGTGCCAGCAGTGATTGGGACAGGCAAGAGACCCAGTACTTC
CASSDWDRQETQYF
>TRBJ2-2|TRBD2|TRBV4-2|NA
TGTGCCAGCAGCCAGCGAAGGGAGGGTCCATGGAACACCGGGGAGCTGTTTTTT
CASSQRREGPWNTGELFF
>TRBJ2-3|TRBD2|TRBV6-1|NA
TGTGCCAGCACGATAGCGGGAGTTCCAGATACGCAGTATTTT
CASTIAGVPDTQYF
>TRBJ1-4|TRBD1|TRBV7-2|NA
TGTGCCAGCAGCCGGACAGGCGGGGATGAAAAACTGTTTTTT
CASSRTGGDEKLFF
>TRBJ2-7|NA|TRBV5-1|NA
TGCGCCAGCAGCTTGGAGCAGGGCTACCACGAGCAGTACTTC
CASSLEQGYHEQYF
>TRBJ2-7|NA|TRBV25-1|few
TGTGCCAGCAGCAACCCAGGGGTGGTTTACGAGCAGTACTTC
CASSNPGVVYEQYF
>TRBJ2-7|TRBD2|TRBV4-2|NA
TGTGCCAGCAGCCGAACGACTAGCGAATCCTACGAGCAGTACTTC
CASSRTTSESYEQYF
>TRBJ1-1|TRBD1|TRBV28|NA
TGTGCCAGCAGTTTATGGACAGGGCGGGACACTGAAGCTTTCTTT
CASSLWTGRDTEAFF